This T cell receptor (beta chain) originates from a study of cytomegalovirus exposure and HLA in healthy donors. Across the whole study: Around 81% of roughly 400 genotyped donors fell in the Caucasian-associated ancestry cluster. General study findings and limits: The number of N-insertions in an Asian-associated ancestry cluster was reportedly below the roughly 670-donor mean in a later analysis. Segments of the TCR beta V type were, in most cases, productive about 87% or about 30% of the time in an earlier analysis.

A note on this clone: The antigen is unknown.

This CDR3 is 13 amino acids long. V lost 6 bases, J lost 7 bases, and 7 bases stayed unmatched. Per the germline V gene, CDR1 is SNHLY and CDR2 is FYNNEI. A multiplex PCR was run with 60 Vbeta primers and 13 Jbeta primers. The data were produced by immunoSEQ multiplex PCR, yet TCRdb's version contains in-frame clones alone and is incomplete. The specimen's table records about 170,000 clones. The source material was PBMCs. V gene TRBV2 combines with J gene TRBJ2-7, with TRBD1 matching over 9 bases. The sequence derives from a woman between 18 and 29 years old in good health and CMV-seropositive. DNA of the CDR3: TGTGCCAGCAGGGACAGGGGTCCGGGGGAGCAGTACTTC. It encodes CASRDRGPGEQYF.